This T cell receptor beta chain was recovered during a study of cytomegalovirus exposure and HLA in healthy donors. Study-wide results and caveats: Further analysis, carried out later, found HLA-associated TCR beta chains more clonally expanded than equally common other chains.

Donors consisted of healthy bone marrow donors. Comments on this clone: Its specificity is unknown.

The CDR3 has 9 residues. The germline V gene has CDR1 DFQATT and CDR2 SNEGSKA (reference sequence). Trimming pared 6 bases from V and 8 bases from J, leaving 7 bases between. Primers for the PCR totalled 60 Vbeta and 13 Jbeta. Sequencing used immunoSEQ multiplex PCR; TCRdb keeps in-frame clones, though not all of them. The sample contains roughly 120,000 clones, 75% to 85% of which appear only once. The chain employs TRBV20-1 and TRBJ1-2, with no clear D. The material sequenced was PBMCs. The receptor was derived from a man in his fifties or sixties in good health and CMV-seronegative. The CDR3 region has the DNA TGCAGTGCCGCCGGGGGCTACACCTTC. It codes for CSAAGGYTF.